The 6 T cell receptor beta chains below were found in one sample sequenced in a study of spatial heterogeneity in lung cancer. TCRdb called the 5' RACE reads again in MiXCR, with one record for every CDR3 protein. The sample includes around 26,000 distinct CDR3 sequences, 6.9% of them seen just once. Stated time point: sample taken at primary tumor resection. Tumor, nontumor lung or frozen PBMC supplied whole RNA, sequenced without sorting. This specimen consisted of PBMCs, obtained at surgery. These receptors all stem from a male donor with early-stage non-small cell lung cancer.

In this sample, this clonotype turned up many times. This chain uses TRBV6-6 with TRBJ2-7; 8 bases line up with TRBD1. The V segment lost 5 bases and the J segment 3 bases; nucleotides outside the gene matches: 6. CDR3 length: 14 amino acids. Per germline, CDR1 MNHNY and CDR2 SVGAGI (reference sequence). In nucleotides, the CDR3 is TGTGCCAGCAGTGGACAGGGCGCCAACTACGAGCAGTACTTC. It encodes CASSGQGANYEQYF.

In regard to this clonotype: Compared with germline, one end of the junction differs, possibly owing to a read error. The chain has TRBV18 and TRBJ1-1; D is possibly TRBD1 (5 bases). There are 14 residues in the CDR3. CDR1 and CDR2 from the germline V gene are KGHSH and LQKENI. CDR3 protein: CASPPRDLNTEAFF. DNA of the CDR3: TGTGCCAGCCCACCACGGGACCTGAACACTGAAGCTTTCTTT.

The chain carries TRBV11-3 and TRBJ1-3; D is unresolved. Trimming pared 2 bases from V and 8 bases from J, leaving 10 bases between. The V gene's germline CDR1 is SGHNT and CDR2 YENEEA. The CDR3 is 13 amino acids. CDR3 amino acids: CASSLNVRDTIYF. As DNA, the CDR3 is TGTGCCAGCAGCTTAAATGTCCGGGACACCATATATTTT.

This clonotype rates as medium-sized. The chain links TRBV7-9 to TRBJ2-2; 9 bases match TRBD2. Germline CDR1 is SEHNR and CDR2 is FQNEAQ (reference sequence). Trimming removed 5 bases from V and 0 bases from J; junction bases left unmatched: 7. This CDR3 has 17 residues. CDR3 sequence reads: CASSLSTSGSNTGELFF. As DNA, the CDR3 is TGTGCCAGCAGCCTGTCGACTAGCGGTTCGAACACCGGGGAGCTGTTTTTT. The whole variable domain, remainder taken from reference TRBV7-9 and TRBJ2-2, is DTGVSQNPRHKITKRGQNVTFRCDPISEHNRLYWYRQTLGQGPEFLTYFQNEAQLEKSRLLSDRFSAERPKGSFSTLEIQRTEQGDSAMYLCASSLSTSGSNTGELFFGEGSRLTVL.

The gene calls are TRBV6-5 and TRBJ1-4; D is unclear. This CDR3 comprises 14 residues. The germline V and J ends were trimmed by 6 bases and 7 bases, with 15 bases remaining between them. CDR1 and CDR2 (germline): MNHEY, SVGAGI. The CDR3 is CASRPRGRGEKLFF. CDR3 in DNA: TGTGCCAGCAGGCCCCGCGGGCGTGGTGAAAAACTGTTTTTT.

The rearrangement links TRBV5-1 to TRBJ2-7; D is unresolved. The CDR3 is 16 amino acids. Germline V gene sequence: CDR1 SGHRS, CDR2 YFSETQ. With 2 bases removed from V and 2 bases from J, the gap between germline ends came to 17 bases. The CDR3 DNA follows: TGCGCCAGCAGCTTAGGGCCACAGAGAACTACCTACGAGCAGTACTTC. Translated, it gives CASSLGPQRTTYEQYF.